There are a few counts of the clone carrying this TCR beta chain. The entry originates in a study of cytomegalovirus exposure and HLA in healthy donors. CDR3 length: 15 amino acids. The V and J ends lost 4 bases and 4 bases respectively, with 16 bases between them. Germline CDR1 PRHDT, CDR2 FYEKMQ (reference sequence). 13 Jbeta primers and 60 Vbeta primers were used for the PCR. Sequencing was performed with immunoSEQ multiplex PCR; in TCRdb, only in-frame clones are kept and a portion is missing. The table lists about 150,000 clones, about two thirds of them singletons. The V and J genes are TRBV13 and TRBJ1-1; D gene unclear. The sequencing sample was made of PBMCs. The clonotype comes from a woman between 18 and 29 years old in good health and CMV-seronegative. CDR3 loop: CASSSRDEGGTEAFF. In DNA form, the CDR3 reads TGTGCCAGCAGCTCCCGAGACGAGGGAGGCACTGAAGCTTTCTTT.